This TCR beta chain was found in a study of T cells expressing NK-cell markers. The overall study: Underlying the TCR beta repertoires were sorted CD3+CD56+NKG2C+, CD3+CD56+NKG2C- and CD3+CD56-NKG2C+ T cells. HCMV seropositivity marked most of the eight sequenced donors; one was seronegative.

The authors generated TCR beta cDNA through 5'RACE template switching with UMIs. With the 5' RACE reads reprocessed, TCRdb shows one record per CDR3 protein and no DNA. Recorded here are approximately 150,000 distinct CDR3 sequences; the top ten clones represent less than 15%. The V gene's germline CDR1 is SGHTA and CDR2 FQGNSA. The CDR3 covers 16 residues. As regards this clonotype: Its antigen is unidentified.

Study-level results: Among a few donors, these clonotypes also ranked first in the CD3+CD56-NKG2C+ fraction.

The V gene is TRBV7-2, the J gene TRBJ2-3; TCRdb reports TRBD2, a call that lacks DNA to check it against. The sample taken for sequencing was blood T cells: a sorted CD56 or NKG2C T cell subset, CD4+ or CD8+ T cells, or bulk PBMC T cells (not recorded which). This TCR was recovered from a young man in good health. CDR3 region: CASNYGASGKPDTQYF.